This T cell receptor (beta chain) was profiled in a study of post-analysis software for immune sequencing data. Overall study results and limits: Roughly five TRBV segments, including TRBV5-6, TRBV5-1 and TRBV20-1, were more frequent in patients than controls. Versus controls, multiple sclerosis patients showed significantly lower diversity (normalized Chao1). By F measure, strong co-clustering occurred among samples prepared in the same batch.

Prepared TCR beta cDNA libraries contained unique molecular identifiers. TCRdb analysed the PCR reads with MiXCR anew, one entry per CDR3 protein. The sample lists more than 450,000 distinct CDR3 sequences, around 44% seen once, with 1.5% to 2% in the top ten. This CDR3 contains 14 residues. V lost 7 bases to trimming and J lost 6 bases, with 18 bases between them. This clonotype was detected only a few times. The target antigen is unknown. The sequence derives from a girl aged 10-17 years with multiple sclerosis. Sample: blood. J is TRBJ1-2 and V is TRBV12-3 or TRBV12-4; perhaps TRBD1 as D (5 bases). The CDR3 DNA follows: TGTGCCAGCAAGAGAAGGGGCAGGAAGGATGGCTACACCTTC. The encoded protein is CASKRRGRKDGYTF.